What follows are 19 T cell receptor beta chains derived from one specimen sequenced in a study of post-analysis software for immune sequencing data. The antigens of these receptors remain unknown. Unique molecular identifiers were present in the TCR beta cDNA libraries. TCRdb independently ran MiXCR on the PCR reads; one entry per CDR3 protein. The sample lists hundreds of thousands of distinct CDR3 sequences; 55% to 60% were seen once. Study findings and constraints: Patients used five TRBV segments, including TRBV5-6, TRBV5-1 and TRBV20-1, more often than controls.

Input material: blood. The source of these receptors is a girl aged 2 to 10 with multiple sclerosis.

The genes are TRBV7-9 and TRBJ1-1; TRBD1 matches at 9 bases. The CDR3 totals 16 residues. CDR1 SEHNR and CDR2 FQNEAQ come from the germline V gene (reference sequence). With 6 bases clipped from V and 0 bases from J, the junction kept 8 bases outside the gene matches. Here the CDR3 reads CASRERTGAMNTEAFF. Written as DNA, the CDR3 is TGTGCCAGCAGGGAGCGGACAGGGGCCATGAACACTGAAGCTTTCTTT. Full variable domain (remainder filled in from reference TRBV7-9 and TRBJ1-1): DTGVSQNPRHKITKRGQNVTFRCDPISEHNRLYWYRQTLGQGPEFLTYFQNEAQLEKSRLLSDRFSAERPKGSFSTLEIQRTEQGDSAMYLCASRERTGAMNTEAFFGQGTRLTVV.

The genes are TRBV5-1 and TRBJ2-7, with TRBD1 matching 9 bases. Germline CDR1 and CDR2: SGHRS and YFSETQ. Trimming took 0 bases from V and 0 from J; bases not matched to a gene: 4. The CDR3 length is 16 residues. The CDR3 region is CASSLDGQGYSYEQYF. CDR3 nucleotides: TGCGCCAGCAGCTTGGACGGACAGGGGTACTCCTACGAGCAGTACTTC.

The chain employs TRBV29-1 and TRBJ1-1; the D is unclear. CDR1 SQVTM and CDR2 ANQGSEA come from the germline V gene. Between the trimmed V and J ends, which lost 1 base and 7 bases, there was a span of 13 bases. The CDR3 runs 13 residues. CDR3 sequence reads: CSVEVGGTGEAFF. In DNA, the CDR3 is TGCAGCGTTGAAGTTGGAGGAACTGGTGAAGCTTTCTTT.

This clonotype was observed a handful of times. This chain links TRBV6-1 with TRBJ1-1; D remains ambiguous. This CDR3 comprises 13 residues. V gave up 9 bases and J gave up 1 base, with 12 bases separating them. Per germline, CDR1 MNHNS and CDR2 SASEGT. The DNA of the CDR3 is TGTGCCAGTCGGCTGGGAGGGAACACTGAAGCTTTCTTT. Its protein product is CASRLGGNTEAFF.

This clonotype is a singleton in its sample. The chain couples TRBV10-3 to TRBJ2-5; D is unresolved. CDR1 ENHRY and CDR2 SYGVKD come from the germline V gene. V gave up 5 bases and J gave up 5 bases, with 6 bases separating them. The CDR3 has 11 amino acids. CDR3 coding DNA: TGTGCCATCAGTACCAGGGAGACCCAGTACTTC. Its translation is CAISTRETQYF.

V gene TRBV5-1 combines with J gene TRBJ2-7; 10 positions match TRBD1. This CDR3 is built from 15 residues. V was pared by 0 bases and J by 4 bases, with 4 bases of the junction left unmatched. Germline V CDR1 and CDR2: SGHRS, YFSETQ. In nucleotides, the CDR3 is TGCGCCAGCAGCTTGGCCTGGACAGGGGGGTACGAGCAGTACTTC. Amino acids: CASSLAWTGGYEQYF.

The genes are TRBV6-5 and TRBJ2-3; no clear D. The germline gives CDR1 MNHEY, CDR2 SVGAGI. The CDR3 contains 15 residues. V lost 2 bases, J lost 1 base, and 10 bases lay in between. CDR3 sequence reads: CASSYKSTGTDTQYF. For the CDR3, the DNA is TGTGCCAGCAGTTACAAGAGCACCGGCACAGATACGCAGTATTTT.

The chain joins TRBV27 to TRBJ2-3; D could derive from TRBD1 or TRBD2 (5 bases each). The CDR3 is 17 residues long. V shed 2 bases and J shed 3 bases, with 18 bases lying between them. Looked up from germline, CDR1 is MNHEY and CDR2 is SMNVEV (reference sequence). In nucleotides, the CDR3 is TGTGCCAGCAGTTTAGGGACGGACATCCGAATTACAGATACGCAGTATTTT. Translation gives CASSLGTDIRITDTQYF.

The CDR3 here is CSAHPGQGAPGPQYF. CDR3 bases: TGCAGTGCGCATCCGGGACAGGGGGCGCCGGGGCCCCAGTACTTC. V is TRBV20-1 and J is TRBJ2-5; 12 bases fit TRBD1. CDR1 DFQATT and CDR2 SNEGSKA come from the germline V gene (reference sequence). This CDR3 is built from 15 residues. V dropped 6 bases and J dropped 9; count of bases not matched to a gene: 14.

This clonotype was seen a handful of times. The chain recombines TRBV20-1 with TRBJ1-4; D call uncertain. V was trimmed by 6 bases and J by 5 bases, leaving 10 bases between them. The CDR3 totals 12 residues. Germline CDR1 DFQATT, CDR2 SNEGSKA (reference sequence). In nucleotides, the CDR3 is TGCAGTGCCCCGGACCGCAATGAAAAACTGTTTTTT. Amino acid sequence: CSAPDRNEKLFF.

The V and J genes are TRBV7-2 and TRBJ2-1; D is undetermined. The CDR3 is 16 residues long. Trimming removed 3 bases from V and 2 bases from J, with 14 bases in between. CDR1 SGHTA and CDR2 FQGNSA come from the germline V gene. The CDR3 sequence is CASSLASRDPYNEQFF. The CDR3, as DNA: TGTGCCAGCAGCTTGGCCTCTAGGGATCCCTACAATGAGCAGTTCTTC. Looking up the rest from reference TRBV7-2 and TRBJ2-1 gives the full variable domain: GAGVSQSPSNKVTEKGKDVELRCDPISGHTALYWYRQSLGQGLEFLIYFQGNSAPDKSGLPSDRFSAERTGGSVSTLTIQRTQQEDSAVYLCASSLASRDPYNEQFFGPGTRLTVL.

The gene calls are TRBV12-3 or TRBV12-4 and TRBJ1-5; 8 bases agree with TRBD1. The junction had 6 bases not matched to a gene; V was cut back by 6 bases and J by 2 bases. The CDR3 loop spans 15 amino acids. The CDR3 nucleotides are TGTGCCAGCAGCGCGACAGGGGAGGGCAATCAGCCCCAGCATTTT. Protein product: CASSATGEGNQPQHF.

The V call is TRBV15, the J call TRBJ1-2; 7 bases fit TRBD1. V lost 3 bases, J lost 7 bases, and 23 bases stayed unmatched. The CDR3 spans 19 residues. Germline V gene sequence: CDR1 LNHNV, CDR2 YYDKDF (reference sequence). The CDR3 reads CATSSQPHLQGVSNVGYTF. CDR3 bases: TGTGCCACCAGCAGCCAGCCTCACCTCCAGGGGGTCAGTAATGTTGGCTACACCTTC.

The V gene is TRBV27, the J gene TRBJ1-2, with TRBD1 identical over 7 bases. V trimming: 8 bases; J trimming: 8 bases; junction bases outside the gene matches: 11. Germline-derived CDR1 and CDR2 are MNHEY and SMNVEV (reference sequence). The CDR3 has 13 amino acids. This chain's CDR3 is CASGLRGAGGYTF. CDR3 nucleotide sequence: TGTGCCAGCGGACTCAGGGGGGCCGGGGGCTACACCTTC.

The chain couples TRBV5-5 to TRBJ2-1, with 8 bases that match TRBD2. CDR1 and CDR2 from the germline V gene are SGHKS and YYEKEE (reference sequence). There are 16 residues in the CDR3. The V gene end was trimmed by 2 bases and the J gene end by 8 bases; junction bases not matched to a gene: 12. The CDR3 here is CASSFGGRGGSDEQFF. CDR3 bases: TGTGCCAGCAGCTTCGGGGGGCGCGGGGGGTCCGATGAGCAGTTCTTC.

The J gene is TRBJ2-7, the V gene TRBV6-6, with TRBD1 as a possible D gene (6 bases). This CDR3 is 15 amino acids long. From germline, CDR1 is MNHNY and CDR2 SVGAGI (reference sequence). Trimming stripped 0 bases from V and 2 bases from J, with 11 bases between. DNA of the CDR3: TGTGCCAGCAGTTACTCGCCAGGGACAACCTACGAGCAGTACTTC. Translated: CASSYSPGTTYEQYF.

This clonotype was observed a handful of times. The genes are TRBV18 and TRBJ2-1; 8 bases align to TRBD2. CDR3 length: 16 residues. The V gene's germline CDR1 is KGHSH and CDR2 LQKENI. Trimming took 3 bases from V and 0 from J; bases not matched to a gene: 4. In DNA form, the CDR3 reads TGTGCCAGCTCACCGCGAGGGACTAGCTCCTACAATGAGCAGTTCTTC. This encodes CASSPRGTSSYNEQFF.

This clonotype was seen a handful of times. The J gene is TRBJ2-1, the V gene TRBV6-1, with 16 bases lining up with TRBD2. The V and J ends lost 5 bases and 2 bases, in that order; junction bases with no gene match: 9. CDR1 and CDR2 (germline): MNHNS, SASEGT. This CDR3 has 19 amino acids. The CDR3 region has the DNA TGTGCCAGCAGTCCGGGGGGACTAGCGGGGGGGCCGACCTACAATGAGCAGTTCTTC. This translates into CASSPGGLAGGPTYNEQFF.

The V call is TRBV28, the J call TRBJ2-7; TRBD1 might be the D (5 bases). Germline values: CDR1 MDHEN, CDR2 SYDVKM. V lost 8 bases to trimming and J lost 3 bases, with 14 bases between them. The CDR3 is 13 amino acids. DNA of the CDR3: TGTGCCAGCTCAGCCTACACAGGCTACGAGCAGTACTTC. Its translation: CASSAYTGYEQYF.